The rows below give T cell receptor beta chains drawn from one sample of a study of cytomegalovirus exposure and HLA in healthy donors. TCRdb's table, derived via immunoSEQ multiplex PCR, lists solely in-frame clones and lacks some. This sample yields roughly 170,000 clones, of which roughly 80% are seen a single time; 0.75% to 0.9% belongs to the top ten. Sequencing was carried out using PBMCs. These receptors were obtained from a woman aged 18-29 years in good health and CMV-seronegative. Both conserved end residues are part of each CDR3. D genes are given only for firm matches. Size is stated for part of the rows, as once, few or many counts, or as a class when the clone is expanded.

v_call: TRBV9; clone_size: .; d_call: TRBD1; cdr3_length: 17; j_call: TRBJ2-5; cdr3_nt: TGTGCCAGCAGCGGGGGAACAGGGGGCAGAGTTTGGGAGACCCAGTACTTC; cdr3_aa: CASSGGTGGRVWETQYF
v_call: TRBV5-1; clone_size: .; d_call: TRBD2; cdr3_length: 16; j_call: TRBJ2-3; cdr3_nt: TGCGCCAGCAGCAGGGGACTAGCGGGAGTATCAGATACGCAGTATTTT; cdr3_aa: CASSRGLAGVSDTQYF
v_call: TRBV7-9; clone_size: .; d_call: .; cdr3_length: 15; j_call: TRBJ1-1; cdr3_nt: TGTGCCAGCAGCTTACTATCTGGGTCGGGCACTGAAGCTTTCTTT; cdr3_aa: CASSLLSGSGTEAFF
v_call: TRBV5-8; clone_size: .; d_call: .; cdr3_length: 15; j_call: TRBJ1-5; cdr3_nt: TGTGCCAGCGAGTTCCTGACGGGGGTAAATCAGCCCCAGCATTTT; cdr3_aa: CASEFLTGVNQPQHF
v_call: TRBV30; clone_size: .; d_call: TRBD1; cdr3_length: 14; j_call: TRBJ2-7; cdr3_nt: TGTGCCTGGAGTGCCGACAGGGGCATGAACGAGCAGTACTTC; cdr3_aa: CAWSADRGMNEQYF
v_call: TRBV7-9; clone_size: .; d_call: .; cdr3_length: 14; j_call: TRBJ2-1; cdr3_nt: TGTGCCAGCAGCCCAGGCTTTCCCACCGATGAGCAGTTCTTC; cdr3_aa: CASSPGFPTDEQFF
v_call: TRBV5-1; clone_size: .; d_call: .; cdr3_length: 16; j_call: TRBJ1-1; cdr3_nt: TGCGCCAGCAGCTTGGGGGTGACAGACATGAACACTGAAGCTTTCTTT; cdr3_aa: CASSLGVTDMNTEAFF
v_call: TRBV27; clone_size: .; d_call: TRBD2; cdr3_length: 16; j_call: TRBJ2-7; cdr3_nt: TGTGCCAGCAGTTTATCGTGGCGGGAGTTTACCTACGAGCAGTACTTC; cdr3_aa: CASSLSWREFTYEQYF
v_call: TRBV28; clone_size: .; d_call: .; cdr3_length: 14; j_call: TRBJ2-2; cdr3_nt: TGTGCCAGCAGTTTTCCGGGAGATCCCGGGGAGCTGTTTTTT; cdr3_aa: CASSFPGDPGELFF
v_call: TRBV4-1; clone_size: .; d_call: .; cdr3_length: 19; j_call: TRBJ2-6; cdr3_nt: TGCGCCAGCAGCCAAGATCCAGGCGCCCGATTCTCTGGGGCCAACGTCCTGACTTTC; cdr3_aa: CASSQDPGARFSGANVLTF
v_call: TRBV5-4; clone_size: .; d_call: TRBD1; cdr3_length: 17; j_call: TRBJ2-4; cdr3_nt: TGTGCCAGCAGCTTAGGACGGGACAGTACCCCCAAAAACATTCAGTACTTC; cdr3_aa: CASSLGRDSTPKNIQYF
v_call: TRBV10-2; clone_size: .; d_call: TRBD2; cdr3_length: 14; j_call: TRBJ2-7; cdr3_nt: TGCGCCAGCAGTTTAGCGGGAGGGAGCTACGAGCAGTACTTC; cdr3_aa: CASSLAGGSYEQYF
v_call: TRBV30; clone_size: .; d_call: .; cdr3_length: 14; j_call: TRBJ1-5; cdr3_nt: TGTGCCTGGAGTGTACACACAAACAATCAGCCCCAGCATTTT; cdr3_aa: CAWSVHTNNQPQHF
v_call: TRBV19; clone_size: .; d_call: TRBD1; cdr3_length: 18; j_call: TRBJ1-2; cdr3_nt: TGTGCCAGTAGCAACTCCGCCGGGACAGGGGGCCCCAGCTATGGCTACACCTTC; cdr3_aa: CASSNSAGTGGPSYGYTF
v_call: TRBV19; clone_size: .; d_call: TRBD1; cdr3_length: 14; j_call: TRBJ1-2; cdr3_nt: TGTGCCAGTAGTATCGGGACAGTCAACTATGGCTACACCTTC; cdr3_aa: CASSIGTVNYGYTF
v_call: TRBV11-2; clone_size: .; d_call: TRBD2; cdr3_length: 16; j_call: TRBJ2-1; cdr3_nt: TGTGCCAGCAGCTTAATACGGGGCGGGAGGGTGGATGAGCAGTTCTTC; cdr3_aa: CASSLIRGGRVDEQFF
v_call: TRBV7-9; clone_size: .; d_call: .; cdr3_length: 15; j_call: TRBJ2-7; cdr3_nt: TGTGCCAGCAGCCTCGCCCAGGACAGTCTTCCCGAGCAGTACTTC; cdr3_aa: CASSLAQDSLPEQYF
v_call: TRBV10-3; clone_size: .; d_call: .; cdr3_length: 14; j_call: TRBJ1-6; cdr3_nt: TGTGCCATCAGTGAAACGGGGGGAGGCTCACCCCTCCACTTT; cdr3_aa: CAISETGGGSPLHF
v_call: TRBV12-5; clone_size: few; d_call: TRBD2; cdr3_length: 16; j_call: TRBJ2-1; cdr3_nt: TGTGCTAGTGGTTTGGTACCCGGCGGGAGTGTCAATGAGCAGTTCTTC; cdr3_aa: CASGLVPGGSVNEQFF
v_call: TRBV6-5; clone_size: .; d_call: .; cdr3_length: 15; j_call: TRBJ2-2; cdr3_nt: TGTGCCAGCAGTTACTTCGGGAGTGGGACCGGGGAGCTGTTTTTT; cdr3_aa: CASSYFGSGTGELFF
v_call: TRBV5-1; clone_size: .; d_call: .; cdr3_length: 14; j_call: TRBJ1-1; cdr3_nt: TGCGCCAGCAGCCTACATCAGGGTAGCACTGAAGCTTTCTTT; cdr3_aa: CASSLHQGSTEAFF
v_call: TRBV5-6; clone_size: .; d_call: TRBD1; cdr3_length: 15; j_call: TRBJ1-1; cdr3_nt: TGTGCCAGCAGCTTGGCGGGACAGGGGGGTGGTGAAGCTTTCTTT; cdr3_aa: CASSLAGQGGGEAFF
v_call: TRBV7-9; clone_size: .; d_call: .; cdr3_length: 14; j_call: TRBJ1-6; cdr3_nt: TGTGCCAGCAGCAGCTTTGGGGCCAATTCACCCCTCCACTTT; cdr3_aa: CASSSFGANSPLHF